Following are 5 T cell receptor beta chains from one sample sequenced in a study of identical twins. TCRdb ran MiXCR on the 5' RACE reads and lists one entry per CDR3 protein. The sample contains approximately 500,000 distinct CDR3 sequences, around 24% of which appear only once. In addition, the sample was reused for a study of T cells expressing NK-cell markers.

What was sequenced was CD4+ T cells sorted from blood. Receptors were obtained from a young woman in good health.

This clonotype appeared a few times. The chain uses TRBV10-2 and TRBJ1-1, with 10 bases matching TRBD1. The CDR3 contains 17 residues. Germline-derived CDR1 and CDR2 are WSHSY and SAAADI. V was pared by 3 bases and J by 0 bases, with 7 bases of the junction left unmatched. The CDR3 protein is CASSEERTGGLNTEAFF. CDR3 in DNA: TGCGCCAGCAGTGAAGAAAGGACAGGGGGATTGAACACTGAAGCTTTCTTT.

This chain connects TRBV3-1 to TRBJ1-1; TRBD1 is a possible D gene (5 bases). V lost 4 bases to trimming and J lost 3 bases, with 15 bases between them. Germline loops: CDR1 LGHDT, CDR2 YNNKEL (reference sequence). The CDR3 has 15 amino acids. This chain's CDR3 is CASSPTRVLDTEAFF. The DNA for the CDR3 is TGTGCCAGCAGCCCGACCAGGGTGTTGGACACTGAAGCTTTCTTT.

The J gene is TRBJ2-5, the V gene TRBV12-3 or TRBV12-4; D may match TRBD1 or TRBD2 (5 bases each). The CDR3 has 12 residues. With 8 bases removed from V and 7 bases from J, the gap between germline ends came to 14 bases. The CDR3, as DNA: TGTGCCAGCGGGACCGCCCGCGGGACCCAGTACTTC. This sequence encodes CASGTARGTQYF.

The V and J genes are TRBV13 and TRBJ1-1; TRBD1 might be the D (5 bases). Trimming left V 2 bases short and J 3 bases short, with 16 bases between. This CDR3 contains 16 residues. Germline V gene data show CDR1 as PRHDT and CDR2 as FYEKMQ (reference sequence). Written as DNA, the CDR3 is TGTGCCAGCAGCTTAACTTGGCAGGGAGGCGACACTGAAGCTTTCTTT. It yields the protein CASSLTWQGGDTEAFF.

The V call is TRBV12-3 or TRBV12-4, the J call TRBJ2-1; no reliable D call. This CDR3 region has 17 residues. Trimming took off 6 bases at V and 7 bases at J, with 25 bases between the two ends. The CDR3 DNA reads TGTGCCAGCAGCCCGACTTACGTCCGGGTTCCAAGGAATGAGCAGTTCTTC. Its translation is CASSPTYVRVPRNEQFF.